Included here is one T cell receptor beta chain sequence, with context. This sample stems from a study of blood T cell repertoires in COVID-19. Background on the study: Samples came from the United States, Italy and Spain, spanning acute and convalescent COVID-19. T cells, B-cell-depleted T cells, or PBMCs provided the cDNA or gDNA that served as material.

Per the original methods: Counts of nucleated cells, estimated from reference gene primer amplification, were obtained. Assay: immunoSEQ multiplex PCR; the TCRdb copy retains only in-frame clones and omits some. V and J calls and clone size follow that table, whereas D and trimming were derived from the DNA. The data show under 500,000 clones, around 89% seen once. This CDR3 has 13 amino acids. V lost 3 bases to trimming and J lost 3 bases, with 9 bases between them. The V gene's germline CDR1 is SNHLY and CDR2 FYNNEI. The specimen sequenced was peripheral blood. The source is a woman aged 25 to 45 with acute or convalescent COVID-19. The rearrangement joins TRBV2 to TRBJ2-7; no clear D. In nucleotides, the CDR3 is TGTGCCAGCAGTGATCGCTACGTCTACGAGCAGTACTTC. It translates to CASSDRYVYEQYF.